Sequencing of this T cell receptor (beta chain) was carried out in a study of OX40 agonist ivuxolimab in advanced cancers. Findings of the study overall: At doses 0.1 to 3.0 mg/kg, CD4+ and CD8+ clones expanded.

V was trimmed by 0 bases and J by 5 bases, leaving 13 bases between them. Per the germline V gene, CDR1 is LNHNV and CDR2 is YYDKDF (reference sequence). The CDR3 is made up of 15 amino acids. TCRdb keeps only in-frame clones here, not all; method: immunoSEQ multiplex PCR. The table has fewer than 80,000 clones, approximately 83% seen once; the top ten hold about 0.78%. In regard to this clone: The antigen is not known.

The material was CD4+ or CD8+ T cells sorted from blood, obtained in a trial of the OX40 agonist ivuxolimab. This sequence was found in an adult with an advanced solid tumor such as melanoma, head and neck, liver or kidney cancer. The chain carries TRBV15 and TRBJ2-5; perhaps TRBD2 as D (6 bases). The CDR3 DNA reads TGTGCCACCAGCAGAGACGCCGCGGGGACGGAGACCCAGTACTTC. It codes for CATSRDAAGTETQYF.